The 9 T cell receptor beta chains below all came from one sample that was sequenced in a study of CD8+CD57+ T cells in acquired aplastic anemia. Selection for sequencing was limited to patients who had shown CD8+CD57+ cell expansion by flow cytometry. The TCR beta profiling, which covered VDJ combination and CDR3 sequence, was carried out using genomic DNA as the template. TCRdb re-derived calls from the reads in MiXCR, one entry per CDR3 protein. The data show 150,000 to 180,000 distinct CDR3 sequences, about 54% seen once. Source material: sorted CD4+, CD8+, or CD8+CD57+ T cells (not recorded which) from PBMCs. Receptors originate from a human donor with aplastic anemia.

Ten or more counts support this clonotype. The chain has TRBV6-5 and TRBJ2-5; D is undetermined. The CDR3 consists of 10 residues. V lost 7 bases, J lost 5 bases, and 5 bases lay in between. Germline lookup yields CDR1 MNHEY and CDR2 SVGAGI. The CDR3 loop reads CASTGETQYF. CDR3 coding DNA: TGTGCCAGCACCGGGGAGACCCAGTACTTC.

Concerning this clonotype: A much bigger clone sits one base away, suggesting this may be a read error. The CDR3 nucleotides read TGTGCCAGCAACCCCCGACCCTATTCCGGGGAGCTGCTTTTT. Protein sequence: CASNPRPYSGELLF. V usage is TRBV11-1 and J usage is TRBJ2-2, with a possible D match to TRBD2 (5 bases). Looked up from germline, CDR1 is SGHAT and CDR2 is FQDESV (reference sequence). The CDR3 has 14 residues.

The gene calls are TRBV10-3 and TRBJ1-2; no clear D. This CDR3 comprises 11 residues. From germline, CDR1 is ENHRY and CDR2 SYGVKD. The V end was cut by 6 bases, the J end by 7 bases, with 9 bases between. The CDR3 here is CAISDDGGYTF. The CDR3 DNA follows: TGTGCCATCAGCGATGATGGTGGCTACACCTTC.

This chain uses TRBV11-3 with TRBJ1-2; D remains unclear. CDR1 and CDR2 from the germline V gene are SGHNT and YENEEA. V lost 4 bases to trimming and J lost 6 bases, with 15 bases between them. The CDR3 is 14 amino acids. CDR3 amino acids: CASSSPAGRDGYTF. The CDR3 DNA follows: TGTGCCAGCAGCTCGCCCGCGGGGAGGGATGGCTACACCTTC.

The rearrangement uses TRBV7-8 and TRBJ2-7, with TRBD2 matching 9 bases. The junction had 10 bases not matched to a gene; V was cut back by 6 bases and J by 4 bases. The CDR3 covers 15 residues. The germline gives CDR1 SGHVS, CDR2 FQNEAQ. Written as DNA, the CDR3 is TGTGCCAGCAGTACCCTGGCGGGGGGGTTTTACGAGCAGTACTTC. Residues: CASSTLAGGFYEQYF.

This clonotype was counted ten times or more. Here the CDR3 reads CASSQDGAGWGYNEQFF. CDR3 nucleotides: TGCGCCAGCAGCCAAGATGGGGCGGGGTGGGGCTACAATGAGCAGTTCTTC. The chain is built from TRBV4-3 and TRBJ2-1; perhaps TRBD2 as D (6 bases). The V end was cut by 0 bases, the J end by 3 bases, with 15 bases between. The CDR3 extends over 17 amino acids. From germline, CDR1 is LGHNA and CDR2 YSLEER.

This clonotype was counted many times. The rearrangement uses TRBV6-2 or TRBV6-3 and TRBJ1-5; D unresolved. This CDR3 has 12 amino acids. V lost 2 bases and J lost 7, with 6 bases in between. CDR1 is MNHEY and CDR2 is SVGEGT in the germline V gene. CDR3 sequence reads: CASSYPGQPQHF. CDR3 DNA sequence: TGTGCCAGCAGTTACCCCGGGCAGCCCCAGCATTTT.

As regards this clonotype: This may come from a read error, since a much larger clone is one base off. The rearrangement links TRBV11-1 to TRBJ2-1; tentatively, D is TRBD2 (6 bases). The CDR3 is 14 residues long. Germline CDR1 SGHAT, CDR2 FQDESV (reference sequence). The CDR3: CAGSSRTGTQKQFF. The CDR3 bases are TGTGCCGGCAGCTCACGGACCGGGACTCAAAAGCAGTTCTTC.

There are many counts of this clonotype. The chain couples TRBV6-1 to TRBJ2-7; the D gene is possibly TRBD1 (6 bases). The V end was cut by 1 base, the J end by 2 bases, with 12 bases between. Germline lookup yields CDR1 MNHNS and CDR2 SASEGT. CDR3 length: 15 amino acids. The CDR3 bases are TGTGCCAGCAGTGAAGAGGGACACGTTCCCTACGAGCAGTACTTC. It translates to CASSEEGHVPYEQYF.